A selection of T cell receptor beta chains follows, all from one sample in a study of CD8+ T cells in alopecia areata. Method: immunoSEQ multiplex PCR; TCRdb's copy keeps in-frame clones and lacks some. The repertoire has 9,500 to 15,000 clones, 56% of them found once; the top ten carry over 10%. The sample taken for sequencing was skin. The source is a human donor with alopecia areata. CDR3s include the opening cysteine and the closing phenylalanine or tryptophan. Fields, in order: J gene, V gene, clone size, D gene, CDR3 DNA, CDR3 protein. A D gene is named only where the DNA matches it firmly. Only part of the rows carry a size: once, few, many, or a class if the clone is expanded.

>TRBJ2-7|TRBV28|-|-
TGTGCCAGCAGCCGGTACTACGAGCAGTACTTC
CASSRYYEQYF
>TRBJ1-4|TRBV18|few|-
TGTGCCAGCTCCATAGACCAGGGGAATGAAAAACTGTTTTTT
CASSIDQGNEKLFF
>TRBJ2-5|TRBV2|once|-
TGTGCCAGCAGTGAATTCCCTGAGACCCAGTACTTC
CASSEFPETQYF
>TRBJ2-3|TRBV4-3|-|TRBD2
TGCGCCAGCAGCCAAGTGGGACTAGCGGTCACAGATACGCAGTATTTT
CASSQVGLAVTDTQYF
>TRBJ1-3|TRBV4-1|-|-
TGCGCCAGCAGCCAAGATCTAGGGGCCCTGGGAAACACCATATATTTT
CASSQDLGALGNTIYF
>TRBJ2-3|TRBV6-6|-|TRBD2
TGTGCCAGCAGCTCTAGCGGGGGCACAGATACGCAGTATTTT
CASSSSGGTDTQYF
>TRBJ2-5|TRBV29-1|-|-
TGCAGCGTCCAGGAGGGGGGAGAGACCCAGTACTTC
CSVQEGGETQYF
>TRBJ1-1|TRBV29-1|few|-
TGCAGCGCCCGTTCGAACACTGAAGCTTTCTTT
CSARSNTEAFF
>TRBJ2-7|TRBV2|few|-
TGTGCCAGCAGTGAATTGGGCGAGCAGTACTTC
CASSELGEQYF
>TRBJ2-1|TRBV4-3|-|-
TGCGCCAGCAGCCACAGGAGGGAATTTTACTACAATGAGCAGTTCTTC
CASSHRREFYYNEQFF
>TRBJ1-3|TRBV7-8|-|-
TGTGCCAGCAGCTTAGCCCGGGGAAGAAACACCATATATTTT
CASSLARGRNTIYF
>TRBJ1-2|TRBV5-1|-|-
TGCGCCAGCAGCCCCGGTAACAGGGTGGGAGTTAACTATGGCTACACCTTC
CASSPGNRVGVNYGYTF
>TRBJ1-5|TRBV10-3|-|-
TGTGCCATCAGTGAGTCTCGGAGCAATCAGCCCCAGCATTTT
CAISESRSNQPQHF
>TRBJ1-1|TRBV4-1|few|TRBD1
TGCGCCAGCAGCCACCCCGGGACAGGGTTGGTGAGCACTGAAGCTTTCTTT
CASSHPGTGLVSTEAFF
>TRBJ2-2|TRBV5-1|-|TRBD1
TGCGCCAGCAGTAGGACAGGGCCACCGGGGGAGCTGTTTTTT
CASSRTGPPGELFF
>TRBJ2-7|TRBV5-1|-|TRBD1
TGCGCCAGCAGCTACAGGGGACAAGAAGGCGAGCAGTACTTC
CASSYRGQEGEQYF
>TRBJ2-7|TRBV5-6|-|-
TGTGCCAGCAGCTTGGGACAGGCGTTGGAGCAGTACTTC
CASSLGQALEQYF
>TRBJ2-5|TRBV20-1|-|-
TGCAGTGCTAGCGGGGAAGAGACCCAGTACTTC
CSASGEETQYF
>TRBJ2-2|TRBV11-1|-|-
TGTGCCAGCAGTAGAAAGGGGAACACCGGGGAGCTGTTTTTT
CASSRKGNTGELFF
>TRBJ2-1|TRBV7-9|-|TRBD2
TGTGCCAGCAGCTTTAGCGGGTCCGAGCAGTTCTTC
CASSFSGSEQFF
>TRBJ2-7|TRBV6-5|-|-
TGTGCCAGCGGTAAAGGACGGCAGACCTACGAGCAGTACTTC
CASGKGRQTYEQYF
>TRBJ2-7|TRBV4-1|-|TRBD1
TGCGCCAGCAGCCAACAGGACAGGGACTACGAGCAGTACTTC
CASSQQDRDYEQYF
>TRBJ2-4|TRBV6-5|-|TRBD1
TGTGCCAGCAGCTTACAGGGGTCCAAAAACATTCAGTACTTC
CASSLQGSKNIQYF
>TRBJ2-7|TRBV11-1|few|-
TGTGCCAGCAGCTTACGAGGGAACCACTACGAGCAGTACTTC
CASSLRGNHYEQYF
>TRBJ2-3|TRBV9|once|TRBD1
TGTGCCAGCAGCACCACCGGGACAGGGTTGGCAGATACGCAGTATTTT
CASSTTGTGLADTQYF
>TRBJ2-2|TRBV5-1|once|TRBD1
TGCGCCAGCAGCTTGCCAGGGGGCCGTAACACCGGGGAGCTGTTTTTT
CASSLPGGRNTGELFF
>TRBJ2-4|TRBV2|-|-
TGTGCCAGCAGTGGGGTTGGGGGAAACATTCAGTACTTC
CASSGVGGNIQYF
>TRBJ2-3|TRBV9|-|TRBD1
TGTGCCAGCAGCGCCCCGAAGAGGGGGCCCGGCCCAGATACGCAGTATTTT
CASSAPKRGPGPDTQYF
>TRBJ2-7|TRBV27|few|TRBD1
TGTGCCAGCAGACACAGAACAGGACAGGGGGCCTACGAGCAGTACTTC
CASRHRTGQGAYEQYF
>TRBJ2-3|TRBV20-1|-|-
TGCAGTGCGAGGTGGACAGATACGCAGTATTTT
CSARWTDTQYF
>TRBJ2-7|TRBV13|-|TRBD2
TGTGCCAGCAGCTCCCGCCCACTAGCGGACGGTGGGGAGCAGTACTTC
CASSSRPLADGGEQYF
>TRBJ1-1|TRBV9|-|-
TGTGCCAGCAGCGTAGGGCAGGCGGCTGAAGCTTTCTTT
CASSVGQAAEAFF
>TRBJ1-2|TRBV10-3|-|-
TGTGCCATCAGTGGGCCCGGGACCTATGGCTACACCTTC
CAISGPGTYGYTF
>TRBJ2-1|TRBV2|-|TRBD1
TGTGCCAGCGGAGGAGGACAGGGGGCCCTTGGGAGCTACAATGAGCAGTTCTTC
CASGGGQGALGSYNEQFF
>TRBJ2-7|TRBV14|-|-
TGTGCCAGCAGCCAAGCAGGGGACGGGTACGAGCAGTACTTC
CASSQAGDGYEQYF
>TRBJ1-4|TRBV6-5|-|-
TGTGCCAGCCGGTTTGCAACTAATGAAAAACTGTTTTTT
CASRFATNEKLFF
>TRBJ2-7|TRBV6-1|-|-
TGTGCCAGCAGTGATCTGGTTACAGGGTTGGAGCAGTACTTC
CASSDLVTGLEQYF
>TRBJ2-7|TRBV29-1|once|TRBD2
TGCAGCGTTGAAGTTAGCGGGCCCACCTACGAGCAGTACTTC
CSVEVSGPTYEQYF
>TRBJ2-7|TRBV30|-|-
TGTGCCTGCCAGTGGAGGGGGCTCAGCTACGAGCAGTACTTC
CACQWRGLSYEQYF
>TRBJ2-1|TRBV7-2|-|-
TGTGCCAGCAGATTGGTGGATGGTGAGCAGTTCTTC
CASRLVDGEQFF
>TRBJ2-7|TRBV4-1|-|-
TGCGCCAGCAGCCAAGCGGAAATTTCCTACGAGCAGTACTTC
CASSQAEISYEQYF
>TRBJ1-4|TRBV20-1|-|-
TGCAGTGCTAGAGAAGGGGTGAAACTGTTTTTT
CSAREGVKLFF
>TRBJ2-5|TRBV10-3|-|TRBD1
TGTGCCATCAGCAGACAGGGAAGAGAGGAGACCCAGTACTTC
CAISRQGREETQYF
>TRBJ2-2|TRBV5-1|few|-
TGCGCCAGCAGCTTGGGTTGGGGGTCTGGAACCGGGGAGCTGTTTTTT
CASSLGWGSGTGELFF
>TRBJ2-1|TRBV13|medium-sized|-
TGTGCCAGCAGCCCGCGGGACAGCTGGTATGAGCAGTTCTTC
CASSPRDSWYEQFF
>TRBJ2-2|TRBV28|-|-
TGTGCCAGCAGAGAGGGGGGGCGGGAGCTGTTTTTT
CASREGGRELFF
>TRBJ2-7|TRBV20-1|-|TRBD2
TGCAGTGCCTCGGGAGGGCAGTACTTC
CSASGGQYF
>TRBJ2-3|TRBV7-8|-|TRBD1
TGTGCCAGCATCCCGGTTGGGGACAGGGAGACAGATACGCAGTATTTT
CASIPVGDRETDTQYF
>TRBJ2-7|TRBV29-1|few|-
TGCAGCGCGTTGGCAGGGATCGGGGAGCAGTACTTC
CSALAGIGEQYF
>TRBJ2-7|TRBV7-2|-|TRBD2
TGTGCCAGCAGCTTCCATCCGGGCGGGAGGGGGGACGAGCAGTACTTC
CASSFHPGGRGDEQYF
>TRBJ1-5|TRBV6-4|-|-
TGTGCCAGCAGGAGGATGGGGGGCGAAGGTCAGCCCCAGCATTTT
CASRRMGGEGQPQHF
>TRBJ2-7|TRBV4-1|medium-sized|-
TGCGCCAGCAGCCAAGCGGACGGACCACAGTACTTC
CASSQADGPQYF
>TRBJ2-7|TRBV18|few|-
TGTGCCAGCTCACAACAGCCTGGGAGCTACGAGCAGTACTTC
CASSQQPGSYEQYF
>TRBJ2-6|TRBV10-2|-|TRBD1
TGCGCCAGCAGGGCCGGGACAGGGGGATTCTCTGGGGCCAACGTCCTGACTTTC
CASRAGTGGFSGANVLTF
>TRBJ2-2|TRBV7-2|-|-
TGTGCCAGCAGCTTACTGGGGCGAATGACCGGGGAGCTGTTTTTT
CASSLLGRMTGELFF
>TRBJ2-2|TRBV11-2|-|-
TGTGCCAGCAGAACGGGGGGCGCGGACACCGGGGAGCTGTTTTTT
CASRTGGADTGELFF
>TRBJ2-4|TRBV2|-|-
TGTGCCAGCAGTCAGACATTTGCCAAAAACATTCAGTACTTC
CASSQTFAKNIQYF
>TRBJ1-3|TRBV5-1|-|TRBD1
TGCGCCAGCAGCAACGGACAGGGGGCCGGAAACACCATATATTTT
CASSNGQGAGNTIYF
>TRBJ2-5|TRBV2|-|-
TGTGCCAGCGGTGAGGAAGGGCCTGAGCGGGAGACCCAGTACTTC
CASGEEGPERETQYF